Included here is one T cell receptor (beta chain) sequence, with context. Its specificity is unknown. This CDR3 has 15 residues. Germline lookup yields CDR1 SGDLS and CDR2 YYNGEE. The V segment lost 0 bases and the J segment 8 bases; nucleotides outside the gene matches: 5. MiXCR was run by TCRdb on the reads, yielding one entry per CDR3 protein. The sample contains some 800,000 distinct CDR3 sequences, approximately 29% of which appear only once. The sample comes from a study of T cell repertoires in cytomegalovirus infection. This TCR derives from a human donor in good health (CMV status not recorded). Some clones in this sample may be carry-over from other donors' samples. This material consisted of cultured CD8+ T cells from PBMCs, taken from culture after CMV antigen stimulation. This chain links TRBV9 with TRBJ2-1; 10 positions agree with TRBD2. The CDR3 coding sequence is TGTGCCAGCAGCGTAGCTTGGCTAGCGGGGGATGAGCAGTTCTTC. It specifies CASSVAWLAGDEQFF.